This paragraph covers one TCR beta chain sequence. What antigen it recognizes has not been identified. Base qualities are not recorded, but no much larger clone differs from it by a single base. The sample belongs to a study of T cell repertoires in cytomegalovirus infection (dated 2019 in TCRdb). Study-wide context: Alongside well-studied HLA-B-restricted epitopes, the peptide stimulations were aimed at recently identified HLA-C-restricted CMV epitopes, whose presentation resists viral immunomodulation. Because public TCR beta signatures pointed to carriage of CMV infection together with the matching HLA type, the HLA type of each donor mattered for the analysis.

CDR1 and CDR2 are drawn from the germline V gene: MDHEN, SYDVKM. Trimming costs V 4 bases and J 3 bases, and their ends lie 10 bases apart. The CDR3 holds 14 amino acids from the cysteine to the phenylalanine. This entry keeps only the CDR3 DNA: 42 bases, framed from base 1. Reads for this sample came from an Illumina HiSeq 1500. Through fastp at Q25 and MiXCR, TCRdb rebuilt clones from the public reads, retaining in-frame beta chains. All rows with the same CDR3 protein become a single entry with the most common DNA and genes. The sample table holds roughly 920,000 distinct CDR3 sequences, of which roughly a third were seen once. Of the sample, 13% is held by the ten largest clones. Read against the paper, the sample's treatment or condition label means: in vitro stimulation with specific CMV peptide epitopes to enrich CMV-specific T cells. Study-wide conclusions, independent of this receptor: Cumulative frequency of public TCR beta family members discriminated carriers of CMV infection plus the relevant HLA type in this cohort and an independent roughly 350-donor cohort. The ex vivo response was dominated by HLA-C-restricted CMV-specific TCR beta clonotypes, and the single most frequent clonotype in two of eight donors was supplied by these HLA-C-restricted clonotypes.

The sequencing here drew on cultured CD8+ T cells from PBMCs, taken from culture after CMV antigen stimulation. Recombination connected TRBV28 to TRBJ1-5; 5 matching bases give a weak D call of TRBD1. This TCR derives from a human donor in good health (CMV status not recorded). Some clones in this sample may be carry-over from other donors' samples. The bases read TGTGCCAGCAGTTCGGGACGGGTCAATCAGCCCCAGCATTTT. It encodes CASSSGRVNQPQHF.